This T cell receptor beta chain was observed in a study of blood T cell repertoires in COVID-19. Overall study: The analysed material was cDNA or gDNA that came from T cells, B-cell-depleted T cells, or PBMCs.

In terms of age and location, participants ranged from about 18 to 89 years and lived in about two dozen US areas. Clones were read by immunoSEQ multiplex PCR, and TCRdb kept only the in-frame ones, dropping some. Among 450,000 to 500,000 clones, around 85% were seen once, and the ten largest hold just over 8%. Germline loops: CDR1 LNHNV, CDR2 YYDKDF (reference sequence). This CDR3 region has 13 residues. Material: PBMCs or T cells enriched from blood (not recorded which). The receptor's source is a woman aged 55-69 years who had recovered from COVID-19. The J gene is TRBJ2-7, the V gene TRBV15; D is possibly TRBD2 (6 bases). CDR3 sequence: CATSRDPGARSRV. Here the CDR3 DNA reads TGTGCCACCAGCAGAGATCCGGGAGCCCGTTCGAGGGTC.